This T cell receptor (beta chain) derives from a study of blood T cell repertoires in COVID-19. Across the study: In each case, the material was cDNA or gDNA derived from T cells, B-cell-depleted T cells, or PBMCs.

In the authors' methods: Estimation of nucleated cell counts relied on the amplification of reference gene primers. Some clones are missing from TCRdb's copy, which holds only in-frame ones; the method was immunoSEQ multiplex PCR. That table is the source of V, J and clone size, and D and trimming were worked out from the DNA. This sample has 55,000 to 80,000 clones, with roughly 89% found just once. The germline V gene encodes CDR1 KGHDR and CDR2 SFDVKD. The CDR3 consists of 15 residues. V dropped 5 bases and J dropped 0 bases, with 12 bases sitting between them. The chain couples TRBV24-1 to TRBJ2-5, with a tentative D call TRBD2 (5 bases). The material sequenced was peripheral blood. This receptor was obtained from a man aged 80 or over with acute or convalescent COVID-19. In nucleotides, the CDR3 is TGTGCCACCAGTGCTGGTAGCGAGTACCAAGAGACCCAGTACTTC. This codes for CATSAGSEYQETQYF.